This TCR beta chain comes out of a study of blood T cell repertoires in COVID-19. About the study: The United States, Italy and Spain provided the acute and convalescent COVID-19 samples. Sources were T cells, B-cell-depleted T cells, or PBMCs; the material itself was cDNA or gDNA.

Between the trimmed V and J ends, which lost 6 bases and 6 bases, there was a span of 13 bases. Germline V lookup: CDR1 KGHDR, CDR2 SFDVKD. CDR3 length equals 13 residues. Sequencing was performed with immunoSEQ multiplex PCR; in TCRdb, only in-frame clones are kept and a portion is missing. Counted here are some 180,000 clones, about 80% occurring once; the ten biggest clones make up roughly a tenth. V is TRBV24-1 and J is TRBJ1-2; the D gene is possibly TRBD1 (6 bases). The sample was peripheral blood. The origin of this receptor is a man in his 70s with active or convalescent COVID-19. The CDR3 nucleotides are TGTGCCACCAGTCCCCGGGACACCAATGGCTACACCTTC. This encodes CATSPRDTNGYTF.